One sample yielded the 27 T cell receptor beta chains listed below, sequenced in a study of CD8+ T cells in alopecia areata. As to treatment: oral pan-JAK inhibitor, 5-10 mg twice daily. It was cDNA, reverse transcribed from extracted RNA, that served as the sequencing template. Sequencing was performed with immunoSEQ multiplex PCR; in TCRdb, only in-frame clones are kept and a portion is missing. This sample yields fewer than 250,000 clones, of which 40% to 45% are seen a single time; roughly 2.6% belongs to the top ten. The source was CD4+ T cells sorted from blood, collected around week 36, from a patient treated with tofacitinib. All receptors come from a human donor with alopecia areata.

The rearrangement links TRBV25-1 to TRBJ2-7, with 14 bases identical to TRBD2. The CDR3 is made up of 16 amino acids. CDR1 and CDR2 from the germline V gene are MGHDK and SYGVNS. The V segment lost 5 bases and the J segment 7 bases; nucleotides outside the gene matches: 10. CDR3 DNA: TGTGCCAGCAGTCCAAGGGGGACTAGCGGGAGAGGGGAGCAGTACTTC. Amino acid sequence: CASSPRGTSGRGEQYF.

This clone showed up just a few times. This same CDR3 is encoded by further DNA sequences in the sample. This chain uses TRBV29-1 with TRBJ2-1, with TRBD2 matching 7 bases. This CDR3 has 14 amino acids. The trim removed 3 bases at V and 0 bases at J, leaving 2 bases unmatched. Germline CDR1 SQVTM, CDR2 ANQGSEA. This CDR3 reads CSVEGGSSYNEQFF. The CDR3 DNA reads TGCAGCGTTGAGGGCGGGAGCTCCTACAATGAGCAGTTCTTC.

This clone came up a few times. The rearrangement uses TRBV28 and TRBJ2-7; D might be TRBD2 (6 bases). CDR1 MDHEN and CDR2 SYDVKM come from the germline V gene. This CDR3 has 13 amino acids. V lost 6 bases and J 5 bases, leaving 14 bases between the germline ends. The CDR3 region is CASSSGGNHEQYF. Here the CDR3 DNA reads TGTGCCAGCAGCTCTGGGGGGAACCACGAGCAGTACTTC.

The V call is TRBV7-2, the J call TRBJ2-3; 8 bases map to TRBD2. V lost 5 bases, J lost 1 base, and 2 bases stayed unmatched. Per the germline V gene, CDR1 is SGHTA and CDR2 is FQGNSA. The CDR3 covers 14 residues. The CDR3 loop is CASSPTSGTDTQYF. The CDR3 DNA follows: TGTGCCAGCAGCCCGACTAGCGGCACAGATACGCAGTATTTT.

The J gene is TRBJ2-2, the V gene TRBV27; TRBD2 agrees at 12 bases. The CDR3 runs to 16 residues. V dropped 6 bases and J dropped 4; count of bases not matched to a gene: 6. CDR1 is MNHEY and CDR2 is SMNVEV in the germline V gene (reference sequence). The DNA of the CDR3 is TGTGCCAGCAGCCCGCTAGCGGGAGGGGGCACCGGGGAGCTGTTTTTT. Translating gives CASSPLAGGGTGELFF.

In this sample, this clone turned up a few times. The rearrangement uses TRBV29-1 and TRBJ2-1; D unclear. CDR1 is SQVTM and CDR2 is ANQGSEA in the germline V gene. V gave up 3 bases and J gave up 2 bases, with 11 bases separating them. CDR3 length: 14 residues. CDR3 protein: CSVEGGLTYNEQFF. In DNA, the CDR3 is TGCAGCGTTGAGGGCGGTTTAACCTACAATGAGCAGTTCTTC.

In this sample, this clone turned up many times. The CDR3 region has the DNA TGTGCCAGCAGCTCGGACAGGGCGGGGGAGCAGTACTTC. Its protein product is CASSSDRAGEQYF. This chain connects TRBV7-8 to TRBJ2-7; 8 bases line up with TRBD1. The CDR3 consists of 13 residues. CDR1 and CDR2 (germline): SGHVS, FQNEAQ. V lost 4 bases, J lost 7 bases, and 6 bases stayed unmatched.

This chain connects TRBV5-1 to TRBJ2-5, with 7 bases matching TRBD1. This CDR3 spans 14 amino acids. Trimming at V came to 3 bases and at J to 3 bases, leaving 5 bases not matched to a gene. Germline assignment: CDR1 SGHRS and CDR2 YFSETQ. As DNA, the CDR3 is TGCGCCAGCAGCTCACGACAGGGAAAAGAGACCCAGTACTTC. Protein: CASSSRQGKETQYF.

The chain uses TRBV18 and TRBJ1-2; a weak D match, TRBD1 (6 bases). The V gene lost 4 bases and the J gene lost 8 bases, with 17 bases spanning the gap. The CDR3 contains 14 residues. Germline V gene sequence: CDR1 KGHSH, CDR2 LQKENI. The CDR3 region is CASSLQQGTGGYTF. The CDR3 bases are TGTGCCAGCTCACTCCAACAGGGAACAGGGGGCTACACCTTC. Variable domain in full (rest from reference TRBV18 and TRBJ1-2): NAGVMQNPRHLVRRRGQEARLRCSPMKGHSHVYWYRQLPEEGLKFMVYLQKENIIDESGMPKERFSAEFPKEGPSILRIQQVVRGDSAAYFCASSLQQGTGGYTFGSGTRLTVV.

This clone was counted only a few times. This chain uses TRBV7-2 with TRBJ2-7; a possible D gene is TRBD2 (6 bases). V shed 2 bases and J shed 5 bases, with 10 bases lying between them. Germline values: CDR1 SGHTA, CDR2 FQGNSA. The CDR3 covers 13 residues. The CDR3 loop is CASSLRGGNEQYF. The CDR3, as DNA: TGTGCCAGCAGCTTACGGGGAGGAAACGAGCAGTACTTC.

This rearrangement joins TRBV15 to TRBJ2-3, with unresolved D. The CDR3 is made up of 12 amino acids. Between the trimmed V and J ends, which lost 8 bases and 5 bases, there was a span of 11 bases. The V gene's germline CDR1 is LNHNV and CDR2 YYDKDF (reference sequence). The CDR3 DNA sequence: TGTGCCACCGGCACTAACCTAGATACGCAGTATTTT. Translating it yields CATGTNLDTQYF.

The rearrangement uses TRBV6-6 and TRBJ2-6; D is possibly TRBD2 (5 bases). The CDR3 consists of 14 residues. Looked up from germline, CDR1 is MNHNY and CDR2 is SVGAGI (reference sequence). CDR3 DNA sequence: TGTGTCGCAGCCAGCGGTTCTGGGGCCAACGTCCTGACTTTC. This translates into CVAASGSGANVLTF.

This clone was counted between two and nine times. A junction boundary mismatches the germline segment, possibly from a read error. The gene calls are TRBV4-1 and TRBJ2-1; D remains ambiguous. Germline V gives CDR1 MGHRA, CDR2 YSYEKL. The CDR3 has 11 amino acids. The CDR3 coding sequence is TGTGCCAGCAGCCAAGAAGATGAGCAGTTCTTC. The encoded protein is CASSQEDEQFF.

This rearrangement joins TRBV13 to TRBJ2-7; 12 positions agree with TRBD2. Germline lookup yields CDR1 PRHDT and CDR2 FYEKMQ (reference sequence). Trimming at V came to 10 bases and at J to 6 bases, leaving 4 bases not matched to a gene. CDR3 length: 12 residues. The CDR3 DNA follows: TGTGCCACTGGGACTAGCGGGTCCGAGCAGTACTTC. Translated: CATGTSGSEQYF. Complete variable domain (other parts from reference TRBV13 and TRBJ2-7): AAGVIQSPRHLIKEKRETATLKCYPIPRHDTVYWYQQGPGQDPQFLISFYEKMQSDKGSIPDRFSAQQFSDYHSELNMSSLELGDSALYFCATGTSGSEQYFGPGTRLTVT.

The table lists this clone with a count of one. The chain recombines TRBV6-5 with TRBJ2-3; D is possibly TRBD1 (5 bases). This CDR3 is built from 14 residues. V was cut by 5 bases and J by 2 bases, with 11 bases left in between. The V gene's germline CDR1 is MNHEY and CDR2 SVGAGI. The CDR3 DNA reads TGTGCCAGCAGTAACCCAGGGCCCACAGATACGCAGTATTTT. As protein: CASSNPGPTDTQYF.

The V call is TRBV30, the J call TRBJ2-5; D gene ambiguous. The germline CDR1 and CDR2 sequences are GTSNPN and SVGIG (reference sequence). There are 10 residues in the CDR3. The ends were cut back, 2 bases at V and 7 bases at J, with 5 bases in the middle. In nucleotides, the CDR3 is TGTGCCTGGAGTAGTGGGACCCAGTACTTC. Translation gives CAWSSGTQYF.

This chain links TRBV29-1 with TRBJ1-4, with TRBD1 identical over 7 bases. J gave up 8 bases and V 4 bases, and 13 bases lay outside the gene matches. The V gene's germline CDR1 is SQVTM and CDR2 ANQGSEA. The length of the CDR3 is 15 residues. As DNA, the CDR3 is TGCAGCGTTGGACGAGAAAAGGGGGCGACCGAAAAACTGTTTTTT. This sequence encodes CSVGREKGATEKLFF.

Only a few counts were recorded for this clone. CDR3 region: CASSQDLGFLAKNIQYF. The CDR3 coding sequence is TGTGCCAGCAGCCAAGATTTGGGGTTTCTAGCCAAAAACATTCAGTACTTC. This rearrangement joins TRBV4-2 to TRBJ2-4; D gene uncertain. CDR3 length: 17 residues. V shed 0 bases and J shed 0 bases, with 12 bases lying between them. The germline gives CDR1 LGHNA, CDR2 YNFKEQ.

The chain has TRBV30 and TRBJ2-5; possibly TRBD2 for D (5 bases). CDR3 length: 12 residues. The germline V and J ends were trimmed by 1 base and 5 bases, with 8 bases remaining between them. Germline V lookup: CDR1 GTSNPN, CDR2 SVGIG (reference sequence). The CDR3 DNA reads as TGTGCCTGGAGTGCTGAGGGCGAGACCCAGTACTTC. Translating it yields CAWSAEGETQYF.

The chain joins TRBV29-1 to TRBJ2-3; D gene ambiguous. The germline V and J ends were trimmed by 4 bases and 4 bases, with 6 bases remaining between them. The CDR3 is made up of 11 amino acids. From germline, CDR1 is SQVTM and CDR2 ANQGSEA. CDR3: CSVAPADTQYF. Here the CDR3 DNA reads TGCAGCGTTGCCCCTGCAGATACGCAGTATTTT.

The chain joins TRBV7-9 to TRBJ1-1, with 9 bases matching TRBD1. The CDR3 sequence is 16 residues long. V was pared by 6 bases and J by 0 bases, with 8 bases of the junction left unmatched. Germline-derived CDR1 and CDR2 are SEHNR and FQNEAQ (reference sequence). In DNA form, the CDR3 reads TGTGCCAGCAGACCCGGGACAGGGATCATGAACACTGAAGCTTTCTTT. This gives the protein CASRPGTGIMNTEAFF.

This clone has a handful of counts. The chain uses TRBV25-1 and TRBJ2-2, with D perhaps TRBD2 (6 bases). The V end was cut by 8 bases, the J end by 7 bases, with 17 bases between. The CDR3 has 14 amino acids. CDR1 is MGHDK, CDR2 SYGVNS, per germline. The CDR3 here is CASGETRRGGELFF. The DNA of the CDR3 is TGTGCCAGCGGGGAGACTAGGCGGGGCGGGGAGCTGTTTTTT.

The chain links TRBV7-2 to TRBJ2-5; TRBD2 agrees at 11 bases. The closer fit of TRBJ2-7 to the DNA end suggests the J call may be wrong. CDR1 is SGHTA and CDR2 is FQGNSA in the germline V gene. The CDR3 totals 15 residues. CDR3 region: CASSHVAGGPDEQYF. The CDR3 nucleotides read TGTGCCAGCAGCCACGTAGCGGGAGGGCCCGACGAGCAGTACTTC.

Comment on this clone: This CDR3 is also generated by other DNA sequences in the sample. CDR3 in amino acids: CASSPGQGNEQFF. CDR3 sequence (DNA): TGTGCCAGTAGTCCGGGACAGGGGAATGAGCAGTTCTTC. The rearrangement uses TRBV19 and TRBJ2-1; 10 nucleotides agree with TRBD1. The CDR3 runs to 13 residues. The V segment lost 5 bases and the J segment 7 bases; nucleotides outside the gene matches: 2. Germline V lookup: CDR1 LNHDA, CDR2 SQIVND (reference sequence).

This clone has only a few counts. The CDR3 coding sequence is TGTGCCAGCAGCCGAACTGACTCCGGGGAGCTGTTTTTT. It is translated as CASSRTDSGELFF. The chain links TRBV7-9 to TRBJ2-2; no definite D call. V lost 5 bases to trimming and J lost 6 bases, with 10 bases between them. Germline V gives CDR1 SEHNR, CDR2 FQNEAQ (reference sequence). This CDR3 region has 13 residues.

CDR3 in amino acids: CASSEERGWNYNEQFF. In DNA form, the CDR3 reads TGTGCCAGCAGCGAGGAGCGGGGATGGAACTACAATGAGCAGTTCTTC. The chain uses TRBV7-2 and TRBJ2-1; 7 bases agree with TRBD2. This CDR3 region has 16 residues. V shed 5 bases, J shed 3 bases, and the junction held 10 bases outside the gene matches. Germline assignment: CDR1 SGHTA and CDR2 FQGNSA.

J is TRBJ2-2 and V is TRBV28; tentative D call: TRBD1 (6 bases). This CDR3 has 16 residues. The germline V gene encodes CDR1 MDHEN and CDR2 SYDVKM. The ends were cut back, 3 bases at V and 1 base at J, with 12 bases in the middle. In nucleotides, the CDR3 is TGTGCCAGCAGTTTTTGGGGGCGTGGGAACACCGGGGAGCTGTTTTTT. This codes for CASSFWGRGNTGELFF.